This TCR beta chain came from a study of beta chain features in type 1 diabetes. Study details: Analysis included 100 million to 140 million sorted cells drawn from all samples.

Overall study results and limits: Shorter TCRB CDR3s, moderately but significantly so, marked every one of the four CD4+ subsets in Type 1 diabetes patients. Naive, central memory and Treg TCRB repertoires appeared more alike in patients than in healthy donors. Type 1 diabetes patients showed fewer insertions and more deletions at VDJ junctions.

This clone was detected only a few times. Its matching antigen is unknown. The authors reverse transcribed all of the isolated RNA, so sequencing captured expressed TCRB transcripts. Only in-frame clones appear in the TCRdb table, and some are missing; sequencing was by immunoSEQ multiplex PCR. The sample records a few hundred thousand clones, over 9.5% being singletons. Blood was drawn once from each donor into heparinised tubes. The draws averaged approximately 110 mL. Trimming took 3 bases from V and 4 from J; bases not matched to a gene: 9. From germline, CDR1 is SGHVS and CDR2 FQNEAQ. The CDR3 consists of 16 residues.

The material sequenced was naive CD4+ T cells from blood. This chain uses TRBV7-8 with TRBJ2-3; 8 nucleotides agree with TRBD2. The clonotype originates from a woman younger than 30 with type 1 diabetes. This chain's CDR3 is CASSFDRRGVPDTQYF. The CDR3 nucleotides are TGTGCCAGCAGCTTTGATAGGCGGGGGGTCCCAGATACGCAGTATTTT.